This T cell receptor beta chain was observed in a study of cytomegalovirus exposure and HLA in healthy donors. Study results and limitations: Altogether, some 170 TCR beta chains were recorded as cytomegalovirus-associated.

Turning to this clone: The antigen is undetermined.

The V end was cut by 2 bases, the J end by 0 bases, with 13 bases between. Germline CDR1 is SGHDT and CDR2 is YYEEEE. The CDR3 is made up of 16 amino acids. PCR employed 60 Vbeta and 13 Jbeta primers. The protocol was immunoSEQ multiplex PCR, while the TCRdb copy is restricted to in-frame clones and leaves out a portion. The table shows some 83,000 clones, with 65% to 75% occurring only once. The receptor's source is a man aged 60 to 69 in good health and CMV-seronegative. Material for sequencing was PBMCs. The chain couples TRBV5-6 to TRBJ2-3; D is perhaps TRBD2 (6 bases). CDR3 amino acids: CASSFPDYPSTDTQYF. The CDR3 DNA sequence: TGTGCCAGCAGCTTCCCGGACTACCCTAGCACAGATACGCAGTATTTT.